This T cell receptor (beta chain) was recorded in a study of PD-1 blockade in mismatch repair-deficient tumors. As for the study in general: All were previously treated, progressing patients with around 12 mismatch repair-deficient cancer types. Findings and caveats of the study: After pembrolizumab, tumor-resident clones rose rapidly, then generally contracted before radiologic responses.

TCRdb keeps only in-frame clones here, not all; method: immunoSEQ multiplex PCR. The sample holds around 50,000 clones, roughly 80% seen once. As to this clone: The target antigen is unknown.

Three pembrolizumab responders had their TCRs sequenced. V lost 4 bases and J lost 0; bases outside the gene matches: 10. The CDR3 runs 17 residues. CDR1 and CDR2 (germline): SGHRS, YFSETQ. The source of this sequence is an adult with mismatch repair-deficient cancer. This chain uses TRBV5-1 with TRBJ2-3; 8 nucleotides align to TRBD2. Specimen: peripheral blood, collected 4 weeks after starting pembrolizumab. CDR3 coding DNA: TGCGCCAGCAGCCCTCCCTTAGCGGGAACTAGCACAGATACGCAGTATTTT. Translation gives CASSPPLAGTSTDTQYF.